What follows describes a single T cell receptor beta chain. Antigen: not known. This entry is derived from a study of siplizumab effects on memory and regulatory T cells. Study-wide results and caveats: Contribution to the alloresponse seemed major for naive T cells, which also seemed more diverse than memory cells.

The protocol was immunoSEQ multiplex PCR, while the TCRdb copy is restricted to in-frame clones and leaves out a portion. This repertoire shows more than 95,000 clones, about 95% found once; its top ten account for roughly 1.7%. Losses at the gene ends were 7 bases for V and 7 bases for J; bases not matched to a gene: 9. The CDR3 is 14 amino acids. Germline CDR1 SQVTM, CDR2 ANQGSEA. The rearrangement joins TRBV29-1 to TRBJ2-5; the match to TRBD2 covers 13 bases. The source material was non-Treg CD4+ T cells sorted from blood. The sequence was obtained from a human donor in good health. The CDR3 here is CSAGTSGAPGTQYF. CDR3 bases: TGCAGCGCGGGGACTAGCGGGGCACCGGGGACCCAGTACTTC. Full variable domain (remainder filled in from reference TRBV29-1 and TRBJ2-5): SAVISQKPSRDICQRGTSLTIQCQVDSQVTMMFWYRQQPGQSLTLIATANQGSEATYESGFVIDKFPISRPNLTFSTLTVSNMSPEDSSIYLCSAGTSGAPGTQYFGPGTRLLVL.